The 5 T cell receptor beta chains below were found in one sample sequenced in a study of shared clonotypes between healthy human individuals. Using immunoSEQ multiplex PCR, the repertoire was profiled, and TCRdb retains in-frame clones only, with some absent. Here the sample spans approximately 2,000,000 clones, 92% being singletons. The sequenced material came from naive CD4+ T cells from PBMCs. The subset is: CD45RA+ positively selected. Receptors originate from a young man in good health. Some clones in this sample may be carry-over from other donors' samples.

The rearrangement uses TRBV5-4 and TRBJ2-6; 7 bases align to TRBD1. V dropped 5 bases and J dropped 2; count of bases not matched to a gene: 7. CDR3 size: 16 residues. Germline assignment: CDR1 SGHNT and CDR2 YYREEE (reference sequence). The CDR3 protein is CASRRGLSPGANVLTF. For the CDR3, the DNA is TGTGCCAGCAGGAGGGGGCTTTCTCCTGGGGCCAACGTCCTGACTTTC.

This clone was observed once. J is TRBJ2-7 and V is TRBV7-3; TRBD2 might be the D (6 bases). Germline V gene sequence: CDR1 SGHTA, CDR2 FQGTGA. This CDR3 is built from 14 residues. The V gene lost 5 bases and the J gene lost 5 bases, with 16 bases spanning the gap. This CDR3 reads CASSLRGLSDEQYF. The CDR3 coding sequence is TGTGCCAGCAGCCTCCGGGGGTTATCTGACGAGCAGTACTTC.

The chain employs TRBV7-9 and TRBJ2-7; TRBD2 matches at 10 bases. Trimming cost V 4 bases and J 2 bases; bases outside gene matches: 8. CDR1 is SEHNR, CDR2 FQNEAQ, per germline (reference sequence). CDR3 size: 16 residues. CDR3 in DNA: TGTGCCAGCAGCTCAGGTAACAGCGGGAGGGCCTACGAGCAGTACTTC. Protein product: CASSSGNSGRAYEQYF.

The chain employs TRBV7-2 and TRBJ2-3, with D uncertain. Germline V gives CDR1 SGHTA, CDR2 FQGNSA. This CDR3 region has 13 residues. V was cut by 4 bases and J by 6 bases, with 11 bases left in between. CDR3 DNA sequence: TGTGCCAGCAGCTCTAACCGGGCGGATACGCAGTATTTT. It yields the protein CASSSNRADTQYF. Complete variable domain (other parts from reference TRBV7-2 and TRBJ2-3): GAGVSQSPSNKVTEKGKDVELRCDPISGHTALYWYRQSLGQGLEFLIYFQGNSAPDKSGLPSDRFSAERTGGSVSTLTIQRTQQEDSAVYLCASSSNRADTQYFGPGTRLTVL.

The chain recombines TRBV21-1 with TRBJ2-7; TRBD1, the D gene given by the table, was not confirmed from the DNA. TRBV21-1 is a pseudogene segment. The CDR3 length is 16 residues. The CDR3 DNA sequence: TGTGCCAGCAGCAAAAAAGGGAGACAGGGATCCTACGAGCAGTACTTC. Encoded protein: CASSKKGRQGSYEQYF.